One and the same sample provided the 22 T cell receptor beta chains below, sequenced in a study of T-cell memory formation after mild COVID-19. TCRdb ran MiXCR on the 5' RACE reads and lists one entry per CDR3 protein. This sample has approximately 570,000 distinct CDR3 sequences; approximately 19% occur once, and the top ten carry about 11%. Sequenced input: PBMCs or a T cell subset sorted from them (not recorded which). The origin of the receptors is an adult woman who had mild COVID-19 (a few samples of this study predate the infection). Cell type and time point are not known.

This sequence joins TRBV25-1 and TRBJ1-2; D remains ambiguous. The germline V and J ends were trimmed by 3 bases and 6 bases, with 8 bases remaining between them. Germline-derived CDR1 and CDR2 are MGHDK and SYGVNS. The CDR3 is 12 amino acids. The CDR3 protein is CASSEAVDGYTF. DNA of the CDR3: TGTGCCAGCAGTGAGGCAGTAGATGGCTACACCTTC.

This clonotype showed up just a few times. The CDR3 reads CSARDVVQYF. The CDR3, as DNA: TGCAGTGCTAGAGATGTGGTGCAGTATTTT. J is TRBJ2-3 and V is TRBV20-1; D uncertain. Between the trimmed V and J ends, which lost 0 bases and 11 bases, there was a span of 6 bases. The CDR3 contains 10 residues. Germline V gene lookup returns CDR1 DFQATT and CDR2 SNEGSKA (reference sequence).

V usage is TRBV7-6 and J usage is TRBJ2-3; no definite D call. V was pared by 4 bases and J by 0 bases, with 11 bases between. CDR3 length: 15 residues. CDR1 is SGHVS and CDR2 is FNYEAQ in the germline V gene. DNA for the CDR3: TGTGCCAGCAGCTCAAACGCGGATAGCACAGATACGCAGTATTTT. It specifies CASSSNADSTDTQYF.

This clonotype showed up just a few times. The chain couples TRBV4-3 to TRBJ2-7; TRBD1 matches at 10 bases. The CDR3 runs to 14 residues. J gave up 7 bases and V 3 bases, and 6 bases lay outside the gene matches. Germline V gives CDR1 LGHNA, CDR2 YSLEER. In DNA form, the CDR3 reads TGCGCCAGCAGCCATGGGACAGGGGAGGATGAGCAGTACTTC. Protein sequence: CASSHGTGEDEQYF.

This clonotype occurred a few times. V is TRBV7-8 and J is TRBJ2-7; 8 bases match TRBD2. The CDR3 length is 14 residues. CDR1 SGHVS and CDR2 FQNEAQ come from the germline V gene. Trimming took 1 base from V and 7 from J; bases not matched to a gene: 6. CDR3 nucleotide sequence: TGTGCCAGCAGCTTAGACCCCTTAGCGGGGGAGCAGTACTTC. Its protein is CASSLDPLAGEQYF. The entire variable domain, with the rest obtained from reference TRBV7-8 and TRBJ2-7, is as follows: GAGVSQSPRYKVAKRGQDVALRCDPISGHVSLFWYQQALGQGPEFLTYFQNEAQLDKSGLPSDRFFAERPEGSVSTLKIQRTQQEDSAVYLCASSLDPLAGEQYFGPGTRLTVT.

This clonotype has just a few counts. The chain recombines TRBV7-2 with TRBJ2-4; D is undetermined. Germline V lookup: CDR1 SGHTA, CDR2 FQGNSA. CDR3 size: 14 residues. V lost 2 bases and J 8 bases, leaving 13 bases between the germline ends. The CDR3 DNA reads TGTGCCAGCAGCTTACTAACCCTCAGTGACATTCAGTACTTC. This encodes CASSLLTLSDIQYF.

The sample holds a few counts of this clonotype. The V and J genes are TRBV2 and TRBJ1-5; D unclear. The CDR3 extends over 14 amino acids. V lost 0 bases, J lost 5 bases, and 8 bases lay in between. Germline-derived CDR1 and CDR2 are SNHLY and FYNNEI. CDR3 amino acids: CASSEASIYQPQHF. DNA of the CDR3: TGTGCCAGCAGTGAAGCAAGCATTTATCAGCCCCAGCATTTT.

The rearrangement joins TRBV24-1 to TRBJ2-1; 7 bases are a match to TRBD2. Germline CDR1 and CDR2: KGHDR and SFDVKD. The CDR3 loop spans 15 amino acids. V was pared by 4 bases and J by 7 bases, with 9 bases of the junction left unmatched. The CDR3 here is CATSEGGSYGNEQFF. In DNA form, the CDR3 reads TGTGCCACCAGTGAGGGGGGGAGCTATGGGAATGAGCAGTTCTTC.

This rearrangement joins TRBV9 to TRBJ2-3; a weak D match, TRBD1 (6 bases). Trimming shortened V by 1 base and J by 4 bases, and 10 bases separated the two germline ends. Looked up from germline, CDR1 is SGDLS and CDR2 is YYNGEE. This CDR3 has 14 amino acids. The CDR3 coding sequence is TGTGCCAGCAGCGTACAGGGGAGCGCAGATACGCAGTATTTT. Encoded protein: CASSVQGSADTQYF.

The chain is built from TRBV5-6 and TRBJ1-1, with D possibly TRBD1 on 6 matching bases. The V and J ends lost 2 bases and 4 bases respectively, with 18 bases between them. This CDR3 has 16 amino acids. Germline V gene sequence: CDR1 SGHDT, CDR2 YYEEEE. CDR3 nucleotides: TGTGCCAGCAGCTTAGGGGGTTCGCAGAGGGTCACTGAAGCTTTCTTT. Translating it yields CASSLGGSQRVTEAFF.

This clonotype turned up a few times. The chain uses TRBV20-1 and TRBJ1-5; 7 bases align to TRBD1. The CDR3 consists of 12 residues. In germline, CDR1 is DFQATT, CDR2 SNEGSKA (reference sequence). In nucleotides, the CDR3 is TGCATCAGAAACAGGGGCTCTCCGGCCCAGCATTTT. Its protein is CIRNRGSPAQHF.

The rearrangement uses TRBV7-8 and TRBJ2-3; tentatively, D is TRBD2 (7 bases). CDR3 length: 15 residues. Trimming removed 6 bases from V and 5 bases from J, with 18 bases in between. In germline, CDR1 is SGHVS, CDR2 FQNEAQ. CDR3 protein: CASSFLEGGVDTQYF. DNA for the CDR3: TGTGCCAGCAGTTTCCTCGAAGGGGGGGTAGATACGCAGTATTTT.

This clonotype came up a few times. The V call is TRBV7-3, the J call TRBJ2-3; D is unresolved. CDR1 SGHTA and CDR2 FQGTGA come from the germline V gene. This CDR3 is 13 amino acids long. Trimming removed 5 bases at V and 4 bases at J, with 10 bases between. The CDR3 DNA sequence: TGTGCCAGCAGCCTATCTGCACCAGATACGCAGTATTTT. Protein: CASSLSAPDTQYF.

This chain joins TRBV7-8 and TRBJ2-3; 8 bases fit TRBD2. CDR3 length equals 14 residues. J lost 6 bases, V lost 5 bases, and 7 bases had no gene match. From germline, CDR1 is SGHVS and CDR2 FQNEAQ. The CDR3 protein is CASSLGGAADTQYF. The DNA for the CDR3 is TGTGCCAGCAGCCTCGGGGGGGCTGCGGATACGCAGTATTTT. The full variable domain, with the rest looked up from reference TRBV7-8 and TRBJ2-3, is GAGVSQSPRYKVAKRGQDVALRCDPISGHVSLFWYQQALGQGPEFLTYFQNEAQLDKSGLPSDRFFAERPEGSVSTLKIQRTQQEDSAVYLCASSLGGAADTQYFGPGTRLTVL.

This clonotype was counted between two and nine times. The chain has TRBV6-5 and TRBJ1-2; weak D call: TRBD1 (6 bases). This CDR3 spans 15 amino acids. Germline V lookup: CDR1 MNHEY, CDR2 SVGAGI. V shed 5 bases and J shed 0 bases, with 13 bases lying between them. CDR3 sequence: CASSNGTPANYGYTF. CDR3 nucleotide sequence: TGTGCCAGCAGTAACGGGACACCAGCTAACTATGGCTACACCTTC.

The chain joins TRBV25-1 to TRBJ2-2, with D possibly being TRBD2 (6 bases). V was cut by 2 bases and J by 6 bases, with 13 bases left in between. CDR3 length equals 15 residues. Germline loops: CDR1 MGHDK, CDR2 SYGVNS. The CDR3 nucleotides read TGTGCCAGCAGTGAAGGGACTTTGTCGGCCGGGGAGCTGTTTTTT. Residues: CASSEGTLSAGELFF.

The chain's CDR3 is CASTWSGGGGNTEAFF. The CDR3 coding sequence is TGTGCCAGCACCTGGTCCGGGGGCGGAGGGAACACTGAAGCTTTCTTT. The rearrangement links TRBV13 to TRBJ1-1, with a tentative D call TRBD1 (6 bases). The CDR3 has 16 amino acids. Germline CDR1 PRHDT, CDR2 FYEKMQ (reference sequence). Trimming pared 7 bases from V and 1 base from J, leaving 19 bases between.

This clonotype showed up many times. V is TRBV3-1 and J is TRBJ2-5; 7 bases are a match to TRBD1. The trim removed 2 bases at V and 4 bases at J, leaving 1 base unmatched. The CDR3 is 13 amino acids. Germline CDR1 reads LGHDT; CDR2 reads YNNKEL (reference sequence). As DNA, the CDR3 is TGTGCCAGCAGCCAAAACAGGGGAGAGACCCAGTACTTC. This sequence encodes CASSQNRGETQYF.

This clonotype was recorded a few times. V usage is TRBV18 and J usage is TRBJ2-5, with D perhaps matching TRBD1 (5 bases). CDR1 is KGHSH and CDR2 is LQKENI in the germline V gene. CDR3 length: 13 amino acids. V was pared by 2 bases and J by 5 bases, with 9 bases between. DNA of the CDR3: TGTGCCAGCTCACCAGACAGTGACGAGACCCAGTACTTC. Translating gives CASSPDSDETQYF.

The V and J genes are TRBV9 and TRBJ2-7; no clear D gene. Trimming cost V 0 bases and J 6 bases, with 7 bases left between them. Germline loops: CDR1 SGDLS, CDR2 YYNGEE. CDR3 length: 12 residues. The CDR3 nucleotides are TGTGCCAGCAGCGTAGATGAGAGCGAGCAGTACTTC. Protein sequence: CASSVDESEQYF.

This clonotype was picked up many times. V usage is TRBV3-1 and J usage is TRBJ2-3, with D maybe TRBD2 (5 bases). This CDR3 has 13 residues. Germline assignment: CDR1 LGHDT and CDR2 YNNKEL (reference sequence). Deletions cut 8 bases from V and 7 bases from J, with 16 bases between. In DNA form, the CDR3 reads TGTGCCAGCGGTCTGGCGGGCATAAATACGCAGTATTTT. It specifies CASGLAGINTQYF.

This clonotype was detected only a few times. V gene TRBV24-1 combines with J gene TRBJ2-3, with TRBD1 matching 7 bases. Per the germline V gene, CDR1 is KGHDR and CDR2 is SFDVKD. After removal of 3 bases from V and 1 base from J, the junction contained 6 bases not matched to a gene. The CDR3 sequence is 16 residues long. CDR3 DNA sequence: TGTGCCACCAGTGATCCTAGGGGGCACGGCACAGATACGCAGTATTTT. It is translated as CATSDPRGHGTDTQYF.